Shown below are 12 T cell receptor beta chains from a single sample sequenced in a study of HIV-infected patients and healthy controls (TCRdb year 2014). The protocol used for the library was 5' RACE. Sequenced on an Illumina MiSeq. SuperScript III was used to reverse transcribe 500 ng RNA with primers targeting the alpha and beta constant regions. Separate libraries for the alpha and beta chains were generated through chain-specific third strand synthesis that incorporated multiplexing indices. TCRdb handled the public reads itself, with Q25 trimming in fastp and clone calling in MiXCR, and kept productive beta chains. Rows merge per CDR3 protein into single entries with the most common DNA and genes. The sample table lists several thousand distinct CDR3 sequences, around a quarter of them with a count of one. Approximately 20% of the sample is taken by the ten largest. Follow-up blood from HIV-infected patients was collected roughly three months, about 14 weeks, after antiretroviral therapy began. Whole blood was used without cell fractionation, so all unsorted peripheral T cells were reflected in the repertoire.

Sequencing used blood, obtained during antiretroviral therapy. Every receptor here comes from an adult with HIV infection.

This clonotype is deemed medium-sized. Here the CDR3 DNA reads TGTGCCAGCAGTTTTATCACGGGACCCACAGATACGCAGTATTTT. It encodes CASSFITGPTDTQYF. The chain carries TRBV12-3 or TRBV12-4 and TRBJ2-3; TRBD1 or TRBD2 may be the D gene (5 bases each). With 3 bases removed from V and 2 bases from J, the gap between germline ends came to 12 bases. The CDR3 contains 15 residues.

This clonotype is deemed medium-sized. This chain joins TRBV7-2 and TRBJ1-2; D gene ambiguous. Germline assignment: CDR1 SGHTA and CDR2 FQGNSA. Between the trimmed V and J ends, which lost 5 bases and 0 bases, there was a span of 13 bases. There are 15 residues in the CDR3. The chain's CDR3 is CASSPGPEANYGYTF. For the CDR3, the DNA is TGTGCCAGCAGCCCCGGCCCAGAAGCTAACTATGGCTACACCTTC.

This clonotype is medium-sized in the sample. The chain links TRBV28 to TRBJ1-2; D unresolved. The CDR3 length is 15 residues. V was pared by 1 base and J by 3 bases, with 12 bases between. Germline V CDR1 and CDR2: MDHEN, SYDVKM. CDR3 nucleotide sequence: TGTGCCAGCAGTTTATCCCCCGGGATATACTATGGCTACACCTTC. Translation: CASSLSPGIYYGYTF.

By share, this clonotype counts as medium-sized. This chain connects TRBV6-5 to TRBJ1-4; D unclear. The CDR3 is 16 amino acids. Trimming removed 2 bases at V and 0 bases at J, with 10 bases between. The germline CDR1 and CDR2 sequences are MNHEY and SVGAGI. The CDR3: CASSYLSGATNEKLFF. Here the CDR3 DNA reads TGTGCCAGCAGTTACCTCAGTGGGGCAACTAATGAAAAACTGTTTTTT.

CDR3 sequence: CASSKLAGALYEQYF. For the CDR3, the DNA is TGCGCCAGCAGCAAACTAGCGGGGGCCCTCTACGAGCAGTACTTC. This rearrangement joins TRBV4-1 to TRBJ2-7; 11 bases align to TRBD2. Trimming at V came to 5 bases and at J to 3 bases, leaving 6 bases not matched to a gene. The CDR3 runs to 15 residues. The V gene's germline CDR1 is MGHRA and CDR2 YSYEKL.

This clonotype occurred a few times. The chain combines TRBV6-1 with TRBJ1-1; D may be TRBD1 (5 bases). This CDR3 contains 13 residues. Trimming removed 4 bases from V and 4 bases from J, with 10 bases in between. The germline V gene has CDR1 MNHNS and CDR2 SASEGT. The CDR3 loop is CASSAHGGTEAFF. CDR3 bases: TGTGCCAGCAGTGCCCACGGGGGCACTGAAGCTTTCTTT.

This clonotype is medium-sized within its sample. V gene TRBV7-9 combines with J gene TRBJ2-7, with TRBD2 identical over 9 bases. The junction had 6 bases not matched to a gene; V was cut back by 1 base and J by 2 bases. The CDR3 covers 16 residues. Germline V gene data show CDR1 as SEHNR and CDR2 as FQNEAQ (reference sequence). This chain's CDR3 is CASSLEASGAPYEQYF. The CDR3 DNA sequence: TGTGCCAGCAGCTTAGAAGCTAGCGGGGCCCCCTACGAGCAGTACTTC.

This clonotype has only a few counts. The gene calls are TRBV28 and TRBJ1-4, with D possibly matching TRBD1 (6 bases). Deletions cut 6 bases from V and 8 bases from J, with 13 bases between. From germline, CDR1 is MDHEN and CDR2 SYDVKM. This CDR3 comprises 13 residues. The CDR3: CASRRQGREKLFF. The DNA of the CDR3 is TGTGCCAGCAGGAGGCAGGGGCGCGAAAAACTGTTTTTT.

This clonotype came up a few times. This rearrangement joins TRBV15 to TRBJ2-3; D may be TRBD1 (6 bases). The CDR3 loop spans 15 amino acids. The V gene's germline CDR1 is LNHNV and CDR2 YYDKDF (reference sequence). V gave up 1 base and J gave up 10 bases, with 18 bases separating them. The CDR3 DNA reads as TGTGCCACCAGCAGAGTAGGAGCGGTGCAGGGGCCGCAGTATTTT. As protein: CATSRVGAVQGPQYF. Together with reference TRBV15 and TRBJ2-3, the CDR3 gives the full variable domain: DAMVIQNPRYQVTQFGKPVTLSCSQTLNHNVMYWYQQKSSQAPKLLFHYYDKDFNNEADTPDNFQSRRPNTSFCFLDIRSPGLGDTAMYLCATSRVGAVQGPQYFGPGTRLTVL.

V and J are TRBV10-2 and TRBJ2-3; tentatively, D is TRBD1 or TRBD2 (6 bases each). Per germline, CDR1 WSHSY and CDR2 SAAADI. Trimming left V 6 bases short and J 4 bases short, with 11 bases between. This CDR3 contains 13 residues. The CDR3 bases are TGCGCCAGCAGCGGGGGCATAGCAGATACGCAGTATTTT. Translation: CASSGGIADTQYF.

V is TRBV11-2 and J is TRBJ1-2; no clear D gene. CDR1 is SGHAT, CDR2 FQNNGV, per germline. The CDR3 is made up of 15 amino acids. V was cut by 5 bases and J by 0 bases, with 13 bases left in between. The CDR3: CASSPGRTTNYGYTF. The DNA of the CDR3 is TGTGCCAGCAGCCCAGGCCGGACCACTAACTATGGCTACACCTTC.

This clonotype was detected only once. The chain joins TRBV30 to TRBJ2-7, with unresolved D. The V end was cut by 0 bases, the J end by 6 bases, with 3 bases between. In germline, CDR1 is GTSNPN, CDR2 SVGIG (reference sequence). The CDR3 loop spans 10 amino acids. The CDR3 is CAWSVPEQYF. CDR3 sequence (DNA): TGTGCCTGGAGTGTCCCCGAGCAGTACTTC.